This T cell receptor beta chain is drawn from a study of blood T cell repertoires in COVID-19 (TCRdb year 2020). Some background on the complete study: Samples covering the acute and convalescent phases of COVID-19 were provided by collaborators in the United States, Italy and Spain. Deeply sampled blood TCRbeta repertoires from subjects exposed to, actively infected with, or recovered from COVID-19 were included in the dataset. Samples came from the ongoing ImmuneRACE study (first 160 participants) plus 1,254 subjects from 6 global collaborators. The sample metadata nearly always contained a de-identified subject ID, COVID-19 status, age in years and sex. The material from the prospective study consisted of cDNA or gDNA derived from T cells, B-cell-depleted T cells, or PBMCs. A freely available public database, intended as a resource for researchers studying the immune response to SARS-CoV-2, is where the repertoires were released. Where available, HLA class I and class II types were taken from metadata supplied by the sample provider and were not determined by assay-based typing.

Reading from cysteine to phenylalanine, the CDR3 counts 12 amino acids. CDR3 DNA is the only sequence kept; it has 36 bases, read in frame from the first base. The germline V gene (reference sequence) yields MNHEY for CDR1 and SMNVEV for CDR2. V loses 2 bases, J loses 6 bases, and the germline ends lie 8 bases apart. Overall study outcomes, separate from this receptor: The quantity of clinical and demographic metadata differed by source and by participant and was supplied without curation.

The immunoSEQ Assay, a bias-controlled multiplex PCR, was used to amplify TCRbeta CDR3 regions from genomic DNA. In the original analysis: Nucleated cell counts per sample were estimated from amplification of reference gene primers within the assay. To quantify the absolute abundance of each unique TCRbeta CDR3 rearrangement, sequence reads were collapsed and filtered. For each sample, productive Simpson clonality was calculated as the square root of Simpson's diversity index over productive rearrangements. TCRdb mirrors the immuneACCESS table, restricted to in-frame sequences. Some clones are absent from its copies; in checked studies, under half trace to an unresolved V gene, and the reason for the others is unknown. From that table come the V and J calls and clone size; the DNA was used to work out D and trimming. This sample comprises roughly 70,000 clones, roughly 90% of them detected only once. 3.5% to 4% of the sample belongs to the ten largest clones.

Whole blood was collected in K2EDTA tubes by collaborating institutions according to the institutions' own protocols. For TCRbeta analysis, collaborators shipped samples as frozen whole blood, isolated PBMCs, or DNA extracted from either of those sample types. This clone came up once. The specificity of this receptor is unknown. No per-base quality is available; no much larger clone lies one base away. Sequences were obtained from peripheral blood. The V and J genes are TRBV27 and TRBJ2-7; D gene: possibly TRBD2, on 7 matching bases. This TCR was recovered from a man between 65 and 80 years old with acute or convalescent COVID-19. The CDR3 in this case is CASSLGGAEQYF. The bases are TGTGCCAGCAGTTTAGGGGGGGCCGAGCAGTACTTC.